This T cell receptor beta chain was identified in a study of control samples from healthy donors and cancer patients. The protocol was immunoSEQ multiplex PCR, while the TCRdb copy is restricted to in-frame clones and leaves out a portion. The repertoire includes 65,000 to 95,000 clones, around 87% of them detected once, and around 20% sits in the top ten. The receptor was derived from a man in his fifties in good health. Sequencing was carried out using blood.

This chain's CDR3 is CATNPTRSTDTQYF. For the CDR3, the DNA is TGTGCCACCAACCCGACTAGGAGCACAGATACGCAGTATTTT. V usage is TRBV15 and J usage is TRBJ2-3, with D possibly matching TRBD2 (6 bases). The CDR3 length is 14 residues. V lost 7 bases, J lost 0 bases, and 11 bases lay in between. The V gene's germline CDR1 is LNHNV and CDR2 YYDKDF (reference sequence). The full variable domain, in which reference TRBV15 and TRBJ2-3 provide the parts outside the CDR3, is DAMVIQNPRYQVTQFGKPVTLSCSQTLNHNVMYWYQQKSSQAPKLLFHYYDKDFNNEADTPDNFQSRRPNTSFCFLDIRSPGLGDTAMYLCATNPTRSTDTQYFGPGTRLTVL.